The clone carrying this T cell receptor (beta chain) was seen a single time. Its antigen remains unknown. This sample is drawn from a study of human versus mouse CDR3 diversity and MHC coevolution. Study findings and constraints: Compared with mice, human CDR3s carried more deletions and insertions on average. Among all groups, most of the three human donors showed least clonal inequality.

Trimming removed 1 base from V and 1 base from J, with 8 bases in between. This CDR3 comprises 15 residues. The V gene's germline CDR1 is SGHRS and CDR2 YFSETQ. The assay was immunoSEQ multiplex PCR, and TCRdb's table has in-frame clones only and misses some. The table records 60,000 or so clones, just under 95% of them present only once. Naive CD4 T cells were sorted as CD45RO-negative, CD62L-positive. The sequencing input was naive CD4+ T cells from blood. Specified subset: CD45RO-negative CD62L-positive naive CD4 T cells. This receptor was taken from a person between 55 and 69 years old in good health. The genes are TRBV5-1 and TRBJ2-2; perhaps TRBD1 as D (5 bases). As DNA, the CDR3 is TGCGCCAGCAGCTTGCCCCAGGGGAACACCGGGGAGCTGTTTTTT. This gives the protein CASSLPQGNTGELFF.